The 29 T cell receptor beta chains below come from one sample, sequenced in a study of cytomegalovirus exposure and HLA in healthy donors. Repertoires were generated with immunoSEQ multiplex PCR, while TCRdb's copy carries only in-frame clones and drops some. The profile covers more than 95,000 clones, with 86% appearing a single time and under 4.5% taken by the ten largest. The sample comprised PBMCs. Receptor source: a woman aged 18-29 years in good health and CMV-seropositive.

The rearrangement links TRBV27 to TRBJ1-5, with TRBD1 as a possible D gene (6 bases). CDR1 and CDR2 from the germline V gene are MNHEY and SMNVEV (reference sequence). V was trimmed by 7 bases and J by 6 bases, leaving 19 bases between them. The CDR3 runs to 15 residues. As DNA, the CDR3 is TGTGCCAGCACCCGGCGGGGGGCTAGAGGTCAGCCCCAGCATTTT. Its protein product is CASTRRGARGQPQHF.

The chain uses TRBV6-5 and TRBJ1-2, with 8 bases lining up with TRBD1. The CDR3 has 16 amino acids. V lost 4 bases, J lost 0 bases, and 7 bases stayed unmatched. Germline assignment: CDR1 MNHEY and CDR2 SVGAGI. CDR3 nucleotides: TGTGCCAGCAGTTTGATCGGACAGGGCGCTAACTATGGCTACACCTTC. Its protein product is CASSLIGQGANYGYTF.

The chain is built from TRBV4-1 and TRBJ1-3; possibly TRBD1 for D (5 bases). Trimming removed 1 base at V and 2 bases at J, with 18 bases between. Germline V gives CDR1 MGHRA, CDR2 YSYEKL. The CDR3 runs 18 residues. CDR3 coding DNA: TGCGCCAGCAGCCAAGTCCGGGGCGGGGGAAATCCTGGAAACACCATATATTTT. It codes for CASSQVRGGGNPGNTIYF.

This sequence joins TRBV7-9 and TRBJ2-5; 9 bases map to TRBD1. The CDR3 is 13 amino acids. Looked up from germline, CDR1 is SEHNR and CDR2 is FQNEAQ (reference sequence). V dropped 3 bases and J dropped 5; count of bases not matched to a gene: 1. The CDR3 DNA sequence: TGTGCCAGCAGCTTTGGACAGGGGGAGACCCAGTACTTC. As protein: CASSFGQGETQYF.

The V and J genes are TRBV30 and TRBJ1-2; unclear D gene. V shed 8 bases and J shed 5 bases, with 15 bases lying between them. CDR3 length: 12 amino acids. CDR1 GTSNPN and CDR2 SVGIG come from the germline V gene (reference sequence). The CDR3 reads CAGMSPTYGYTF. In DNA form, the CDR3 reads TGTGCCGGGATGAGCCCGACTTATGGCTACACCTTC.

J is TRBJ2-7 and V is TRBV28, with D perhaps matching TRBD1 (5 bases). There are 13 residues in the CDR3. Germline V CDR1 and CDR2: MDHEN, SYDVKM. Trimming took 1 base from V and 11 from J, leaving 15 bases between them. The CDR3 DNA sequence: TGTGCCAGCAGTTTATATTCGACGGAACAGGAGTACTTC. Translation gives CASSLYSTEQEYF. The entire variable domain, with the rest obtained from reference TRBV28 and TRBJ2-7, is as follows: DVKVTQSSRYLVKRTGEKVFLECVQDMDHENMFWYRQDPGLGLRLIYFSYDVKMKEKGDIPEGYSVSREKKERFSLILESASTNQTSMYLCASSLYSTEQEYFGPGTRLTVT.

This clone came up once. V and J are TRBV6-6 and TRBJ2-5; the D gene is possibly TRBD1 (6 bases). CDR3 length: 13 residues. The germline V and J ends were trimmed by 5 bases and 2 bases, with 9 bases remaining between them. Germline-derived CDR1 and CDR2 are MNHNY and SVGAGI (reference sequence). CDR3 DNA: TGTGCCAGCAGTAGGGACATTCAAGAGACCCAGTACTTC. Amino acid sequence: CASSRDIQETQYF.

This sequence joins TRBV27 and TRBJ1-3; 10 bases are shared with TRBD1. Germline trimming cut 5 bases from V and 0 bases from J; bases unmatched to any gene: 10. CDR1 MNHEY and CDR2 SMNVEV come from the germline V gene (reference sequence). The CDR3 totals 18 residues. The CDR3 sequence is CASSPWDRGRYSGNTIYF. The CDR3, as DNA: TGTGCCAGCAGTCCATGGGACAGGGGAAGGTACTCTGGAAACACCATATATTTT.

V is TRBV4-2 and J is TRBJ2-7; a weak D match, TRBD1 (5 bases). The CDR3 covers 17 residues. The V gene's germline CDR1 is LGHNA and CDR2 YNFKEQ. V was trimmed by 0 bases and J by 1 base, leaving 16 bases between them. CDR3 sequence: CASSQEGETQESYEQYF. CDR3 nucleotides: TGTGCCAGCAGCCAAGAAGGGGAAACTCAAGAATCCTACGAGCAGTACTTC.

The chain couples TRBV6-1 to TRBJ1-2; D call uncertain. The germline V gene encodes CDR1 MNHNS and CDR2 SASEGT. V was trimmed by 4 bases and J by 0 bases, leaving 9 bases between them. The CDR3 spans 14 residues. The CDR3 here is CASSAAGANYGYTF. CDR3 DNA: TGTGCCAGCAGTGCCGCCGGAGCTAACTATGGCTACACCTTC.

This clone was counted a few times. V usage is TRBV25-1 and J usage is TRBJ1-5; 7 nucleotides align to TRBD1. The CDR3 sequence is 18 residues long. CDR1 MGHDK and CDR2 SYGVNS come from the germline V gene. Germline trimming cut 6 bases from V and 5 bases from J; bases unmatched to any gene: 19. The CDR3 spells CASSPMPQGDVRDQPQHF. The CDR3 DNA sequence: TGTGCCAGCAGCCCTATGCCGCAGGGGGACGTGCGTGATCAGCCCCAGCATTTT.

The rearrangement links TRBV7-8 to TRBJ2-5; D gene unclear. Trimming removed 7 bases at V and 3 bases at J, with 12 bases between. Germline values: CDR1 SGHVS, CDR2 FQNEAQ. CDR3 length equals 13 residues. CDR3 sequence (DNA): TGTGCCAGCATCGGTATCCGCAAAGAGACCCAGTACTTC. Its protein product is CASIGIRKETQYF.

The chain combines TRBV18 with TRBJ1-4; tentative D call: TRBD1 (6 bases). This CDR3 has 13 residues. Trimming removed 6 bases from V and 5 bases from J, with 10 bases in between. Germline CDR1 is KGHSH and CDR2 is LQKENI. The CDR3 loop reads CASSSTGNEKLFF. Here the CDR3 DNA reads TGTGCCAGCTCGTCTACAGGGAATGAAAAACTGTTTTTT.

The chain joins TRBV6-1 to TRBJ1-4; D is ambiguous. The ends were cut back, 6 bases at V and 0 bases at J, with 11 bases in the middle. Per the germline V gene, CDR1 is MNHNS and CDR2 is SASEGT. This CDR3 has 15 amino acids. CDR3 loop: CASRVPTSTNEKLFF. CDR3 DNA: TGTGCCAGCAGGGTCCCCACTTCAACTAATGAAAAACTGTTTTTT.

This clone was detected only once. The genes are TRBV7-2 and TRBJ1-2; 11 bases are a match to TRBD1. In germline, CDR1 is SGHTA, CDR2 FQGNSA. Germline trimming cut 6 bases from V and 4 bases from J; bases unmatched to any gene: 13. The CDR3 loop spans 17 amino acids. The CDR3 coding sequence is TGTGCCAGCAGTTATAGGCGGACAGGGGGCGAGGGCTATGGCTACACCTTC. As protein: CASSYRRTGGEGYGYTF.

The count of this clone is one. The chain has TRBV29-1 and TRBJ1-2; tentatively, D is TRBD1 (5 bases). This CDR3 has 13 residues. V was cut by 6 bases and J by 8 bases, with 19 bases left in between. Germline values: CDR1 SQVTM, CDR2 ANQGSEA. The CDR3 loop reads CSVEPLGLKGYTF. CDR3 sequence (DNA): TGCAGCGTGGAGCCGCTGGGACTGAAGGGCTACACCTTC.

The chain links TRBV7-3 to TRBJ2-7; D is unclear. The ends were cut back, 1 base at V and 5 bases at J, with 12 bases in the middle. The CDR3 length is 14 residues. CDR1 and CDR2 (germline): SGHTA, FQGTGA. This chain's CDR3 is CASSLNAAANEQYF. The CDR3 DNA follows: TGTGCCAGCAGCTTAAATGCGGCGGCTAACGAGCAGTACTTC.

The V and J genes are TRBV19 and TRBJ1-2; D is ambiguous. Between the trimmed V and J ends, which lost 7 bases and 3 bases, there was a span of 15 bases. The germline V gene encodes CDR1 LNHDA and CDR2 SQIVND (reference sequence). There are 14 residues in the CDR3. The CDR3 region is CASTPSPSDYGYTF. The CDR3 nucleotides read TGTGCCAGTACCCCGAGCCCAAGTGACTATGGCTACACCTTC. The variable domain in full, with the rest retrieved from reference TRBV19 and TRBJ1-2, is DGGITQSPKYLFRKEGQNVTLSCEQNLNHDAMYWYRQDPGQGLRLIYYSQIVNDFQKGDIAEGYSVSREKKESFPLTVTSAQKNPTAFYLCASTPSPSDYGYTFGSGTRLTVV.

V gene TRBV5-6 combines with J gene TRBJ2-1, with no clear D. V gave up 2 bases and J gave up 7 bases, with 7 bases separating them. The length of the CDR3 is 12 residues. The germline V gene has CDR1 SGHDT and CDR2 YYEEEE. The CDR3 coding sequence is TGTGCCAGCAGCTTTTCCATGAATGAGCAGTTCTTC. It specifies CASSFSMNEQFF.

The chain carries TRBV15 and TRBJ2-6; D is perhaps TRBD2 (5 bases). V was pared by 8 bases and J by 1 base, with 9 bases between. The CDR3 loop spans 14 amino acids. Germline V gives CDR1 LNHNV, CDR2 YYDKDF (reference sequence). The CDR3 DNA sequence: TGTGCCACCGGCCGGAGGTCTGGGGCCAACGTCCTGACTTTC. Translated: CATGRRSGANVLTF.

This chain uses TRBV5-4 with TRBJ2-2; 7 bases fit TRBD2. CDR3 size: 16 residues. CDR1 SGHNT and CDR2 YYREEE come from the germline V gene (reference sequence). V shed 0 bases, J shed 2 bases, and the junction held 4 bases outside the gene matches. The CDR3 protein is CASSLGTRHNTGELFF. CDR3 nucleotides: TGTGCCAGCAGCTTGGGGACTAGGCACAACACCGGGGAGCTGTTTTTT.

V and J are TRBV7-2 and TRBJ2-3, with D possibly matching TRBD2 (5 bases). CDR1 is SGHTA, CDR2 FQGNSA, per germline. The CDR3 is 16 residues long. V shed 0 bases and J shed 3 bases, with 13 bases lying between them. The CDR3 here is CASSLAASLGTDTQYF. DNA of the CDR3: TGTGCCAGCAGCTTAGCTGCTAGCCTTGGGACAGATACGCAGTATTTT.

CDR3 DNA: TGTGCCAGCAGCCGGGAGAGGGGGCGGTCACCCCTCCACTTT. Translated: CASSRERGRSPLHF. This chain uses TRBV11-2 with TRBJ1-6; 7 positions match TRBD1. The CDR3 is 14 residues long. J gave up 10 bases and V 5 bases, and 8 bases lay outside the gene matches. Looked up from germline, CDR1 is SGHAT and CDR2 is FQNNGV.

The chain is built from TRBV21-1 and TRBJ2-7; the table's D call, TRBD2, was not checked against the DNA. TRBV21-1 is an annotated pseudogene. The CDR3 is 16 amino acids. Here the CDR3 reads CASSKRDGGTSYEQYF. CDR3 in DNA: TGTGCCAGCAGCAAACGGGACGGGGGTACCTCCTACGAGCAGTACTTC.

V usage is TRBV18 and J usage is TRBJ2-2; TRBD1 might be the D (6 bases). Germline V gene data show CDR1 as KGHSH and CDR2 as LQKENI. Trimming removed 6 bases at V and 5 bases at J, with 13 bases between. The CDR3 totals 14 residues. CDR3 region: CASSTITGTGELFF. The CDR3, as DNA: TGTGCCAGCTCGACGATTACAGGGACCGGGGAGCTGTTTTTT.

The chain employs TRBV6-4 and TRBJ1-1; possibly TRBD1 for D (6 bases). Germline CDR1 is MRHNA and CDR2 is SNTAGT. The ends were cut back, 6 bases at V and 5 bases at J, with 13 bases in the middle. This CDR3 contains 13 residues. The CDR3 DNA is TGTGCCAGCAGGGGCAGGGGTATGACTGAAGCTTTCTTT. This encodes CASRGRGMTEAFF.

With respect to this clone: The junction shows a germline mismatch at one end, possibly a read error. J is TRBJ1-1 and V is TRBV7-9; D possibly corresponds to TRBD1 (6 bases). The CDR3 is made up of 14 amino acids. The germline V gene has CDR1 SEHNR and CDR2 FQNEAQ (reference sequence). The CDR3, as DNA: TGTGCCAGCACCTTACAGGGTGGGAACACTGAAGCTTTCTTT. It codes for CASTLQGGNTEAFF.

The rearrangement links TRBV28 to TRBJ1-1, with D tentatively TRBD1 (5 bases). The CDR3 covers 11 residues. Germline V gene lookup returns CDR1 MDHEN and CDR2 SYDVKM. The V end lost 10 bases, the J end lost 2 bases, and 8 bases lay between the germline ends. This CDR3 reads CAITGNTEAFF. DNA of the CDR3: TGTGCCATTACAGGAAACACTGAAGCTTTCTTT.

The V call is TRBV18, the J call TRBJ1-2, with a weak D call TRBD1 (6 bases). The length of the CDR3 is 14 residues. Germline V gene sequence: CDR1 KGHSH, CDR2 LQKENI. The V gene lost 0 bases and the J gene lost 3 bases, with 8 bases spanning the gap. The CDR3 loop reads CASSPPDRHYGYTF. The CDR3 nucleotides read TGTGCCAGCTCACCACCGGACAGACACTATGGCTACACCTTC. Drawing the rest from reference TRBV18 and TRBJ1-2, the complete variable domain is NAGVMQNPRHLVRRRGQEARLRCSPMKGHSHVYWYRQLPEEGLKFMVYLQKENIIDESGMPKERFSAEFPKEGPSILRIQQVVRGDSAAYFCASSPPDRHYGYTFGSGTRLTVV.